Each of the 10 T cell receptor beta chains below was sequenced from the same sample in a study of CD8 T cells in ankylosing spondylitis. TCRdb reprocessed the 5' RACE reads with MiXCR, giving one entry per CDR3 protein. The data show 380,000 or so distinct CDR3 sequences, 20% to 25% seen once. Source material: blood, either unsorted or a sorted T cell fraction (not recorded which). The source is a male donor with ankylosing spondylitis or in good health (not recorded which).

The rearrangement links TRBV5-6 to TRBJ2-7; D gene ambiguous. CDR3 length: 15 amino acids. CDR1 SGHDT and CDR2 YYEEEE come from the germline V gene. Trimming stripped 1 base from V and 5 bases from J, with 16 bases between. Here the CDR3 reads CASSLSADLVDEQYF. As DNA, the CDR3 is TGTGCCAGCAGCTTGTCGGCAGACCTGGTCGACGAGCAGTACTTC.

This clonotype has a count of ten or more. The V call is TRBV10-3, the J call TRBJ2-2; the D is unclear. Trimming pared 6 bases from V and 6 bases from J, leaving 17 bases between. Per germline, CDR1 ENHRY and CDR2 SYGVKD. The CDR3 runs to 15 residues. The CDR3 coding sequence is TGTGCCATCAGGCTACCTGCCTGGACGCCCGGGGAGCTGTTTTTT. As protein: CAIRLPAWTPGELFF.

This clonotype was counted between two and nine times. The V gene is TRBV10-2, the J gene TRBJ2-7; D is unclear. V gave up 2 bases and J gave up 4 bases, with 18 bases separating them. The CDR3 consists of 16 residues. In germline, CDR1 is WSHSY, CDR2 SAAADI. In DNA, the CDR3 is TGCGCCAGCAGTGAGCCCACTGTTTGGGATAATTACGAGCAGTACTTC. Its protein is CASSEPTVWDNYEQYF.

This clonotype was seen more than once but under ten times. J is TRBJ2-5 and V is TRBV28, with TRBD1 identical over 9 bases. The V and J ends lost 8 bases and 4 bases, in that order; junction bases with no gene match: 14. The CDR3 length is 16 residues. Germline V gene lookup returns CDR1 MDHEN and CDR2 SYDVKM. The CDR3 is CASSSSGTGRRETQYF. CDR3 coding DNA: TGTGCCAGCTCATCTTCCGGGACAGGGCGGAGAGAGACCCAGTACTTC.

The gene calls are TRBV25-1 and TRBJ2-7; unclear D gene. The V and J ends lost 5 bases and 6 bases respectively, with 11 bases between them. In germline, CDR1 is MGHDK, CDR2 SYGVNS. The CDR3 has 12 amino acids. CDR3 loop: CASSPHGSEQYF. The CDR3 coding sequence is TGTGCCAGCAGTCCCCACGGGTCCGAGCAGTACTTC.

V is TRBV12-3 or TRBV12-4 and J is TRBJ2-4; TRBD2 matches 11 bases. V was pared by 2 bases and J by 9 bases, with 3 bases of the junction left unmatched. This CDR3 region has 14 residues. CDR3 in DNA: TGTGCCAGCAGTTTATTAGCGGGGGGGTCCATTCAGTACTTC. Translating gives CASSLLAGGSIQYF.

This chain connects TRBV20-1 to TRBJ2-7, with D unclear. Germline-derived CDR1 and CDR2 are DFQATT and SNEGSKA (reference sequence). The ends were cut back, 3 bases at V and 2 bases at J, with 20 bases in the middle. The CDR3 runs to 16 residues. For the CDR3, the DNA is TGCAGTGCTAGCGGCACTCTAGACTGGGGAACCTACGAGCAGTACTTC. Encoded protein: CSASGTLDWGTYEQYF.

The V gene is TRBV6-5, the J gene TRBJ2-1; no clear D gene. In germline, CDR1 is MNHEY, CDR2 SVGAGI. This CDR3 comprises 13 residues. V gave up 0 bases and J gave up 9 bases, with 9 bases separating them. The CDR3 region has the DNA TGTGCCAGCAGTTACTCGACCGGGCTTGAGCAGTTCTTC. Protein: CASSYSTGLEQFF.

Here the CDR3 DNA reads TGTGCCAGCACCCTGGGGGCTGAAGCTTTCTTT. Residues: CASTLGAEAFF. This sequence joins TRBV12-3 or TRBV12-4 and TRBJ1-1, with D possibly TRBD1 on 5 matching bases. With 7 bases removed from V and 6 bases from J, the gap between germline ends came to 9 bases. This CDR3 is 11 amino acids long.

CDR3 nucleotide sequence: TGCGCCAGCAGCTTGACAGTCCTCGCGAACACCGGGGAGCTGTTTTTT. This gives the protein CASSLTVLANTGELFF. The genes are TRBV5-1 and TRBJ2-2, with no clear D. The V and J ends lost 1 base and 0 bases respectively, with 10 bases between them. The germline CDR1 and CDR2 sequences are SGHRS and YFSETQ. CDR3 size: 16 residues. Using reference TRBV5-1 and TRBJ2-2 for the parts outside the CDR3, the full variable domain is KAGVTQTPRYLIKTRGQQVTLSCSPISGHRSVSWYQQTPGQGLQFLFEYFSETQRNKGNFPGRFSGRQFSNSRSEMNVSTLELGDSALYLCASSLTVLANTGELFFGEGSRLTVL.